This TCR beta chain was captured in a study of cytomegalovirus exposure and HLA in healthy donors. The PCR had 60 Vbeta and 13 Jbeta primers. Measured with immunoSEQ multiplex PCR; TCRdb has only the in-frame clones, and not every one. In the table there are approximately 260,000 clones, 80% to 95% of which are singletons. Germline V gene data show CDR1 as SEHNR and CDR2 as FQNEAQ (reference sequence). Trimming pared 5 bases from V and 2 bases from J, leaving 15 bases between. This CDR3 comprises 16 residues. Findings and caveats of the study: Later work showed greater clonal expansion in HLA-associated TCR beta chains than in equally common others. In a later analysis, TCR beta V- and J-gene trimming was associated with a missense DCLRE1C variant.

In the case of this clone: The antigen remains unidentified.

The sequencing sample was made of PBMCs. The clonotype originates from a girl aged 2-10 years in good health and CMV-seronegative. J is TRBJ2-2 and V is TRBV7-9, with D possibly being TRBD1 (5 bases). The CDR3 loop reads CASSAPQGRNTGELFF. CDR3 bases: TGTGCCAGCAGCGCACCGCAGGGTCGAAACACCGGGGAGCTGTTTTTT.